This T cell receptor (beta chain) was documented in a study of cytomegalovirus exposure and HLA in healthy donors. Study results and limitations: In a later analysis, donors in an Asian-associated ancestry cluster reportedly had fewer N-insertions in productive TCRs than the cohort mean.

This clone has a single count. What it binds is unknown. Primers: 60 Vbeta forward and 13 Jbeta reverse. Only in-frame clones appear in the TCRdb table, and some are missing; sequencing was by immunoSEQ multiplex PCR. The sample records 95,000 to 150,000 clones, around 77% being singletons. Germline CDR1 and CDR2: SGHVS and FQNEAQ. J was trimmed by 9 bases and V by 8 bases; bases with no gene match: 18. The CDR3 loop spans 15 amino acids. The receptor's source is a human donor in good health. The chain uses TRBV7-8 and TRBJ1-2; 7 nucleotides agree with TRBD1. Sequenced material: PBMCs. The CDR3 DNA reads as TGTGCCAGCTACCAACGCGGGACAGCAGGCGGTCGCTACACCTTC. It yields the protein CASYQRGTAGGRYTF.